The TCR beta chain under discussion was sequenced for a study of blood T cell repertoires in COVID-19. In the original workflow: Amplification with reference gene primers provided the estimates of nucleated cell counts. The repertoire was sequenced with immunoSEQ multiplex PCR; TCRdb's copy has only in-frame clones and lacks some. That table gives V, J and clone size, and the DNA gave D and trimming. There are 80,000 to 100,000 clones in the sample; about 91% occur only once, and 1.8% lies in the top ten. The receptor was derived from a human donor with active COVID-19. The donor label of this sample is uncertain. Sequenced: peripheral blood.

The CDR3: CATSSPRGSNEQFF. The CDR3 DNA is TGTGCCACCAGCAGCCCTCGAGGATCCAATGAGCAGTTCTTC. This rearrangement joins TRBV24-1 to TRBJ2-1; D is uncertain. V was pared by 7 bases and J by 6 bases, with 15 bases between. The germline V gene has CDR1 KGHDR and CDR2 SFDVKD. CDR3 length equals 14 residues.